Presented here are 17 T cell receptor beta chains from one specimen sequenced in a study of T cell responses to AZD1222 COVID-19 vaccine. Generated by immunoSEQ multiplex PCR, the TCRdb table keeps only in-frame clones and is missing some. The sample holds about 94,000 clones, less than 85% seen once. The sample was peripheral blood, taken 28 days after the second AZD1222 dose. The receptors stem from an adult who received the AZD1222 COVID-19 vaccine.

The chain recombines TRBV24-1 with TRBJ2-3, with 7 bases lining up with TRBD2. Trimming took 7 bases from V and 2 from J; bases not matched to a gene: 5. Per the germline V gene, CDR1 is KGHDR and CDR2 is SFDVKD. CDR3 length equals 14 residues. CDR3 bases: TGTGCCACCAGAGGTGGGGGGGACACAGATACGCAGTATTTT. Its translation is CATRGGGDTDTQYF.

The genes are TRBV28 and TRBJ2-1; 7 bases match TRBD2. This CDR3 region has 14 residues. V lost 3 bases and J lost 10; bases outside the gene matches: 9. Germline V gene lookup returns CDR1 MDHEN and CDR2 SYDVKM. The CDR3 bases are TGTGCCAGCAGTTTCGCGGGAGCTCCCCTAGAGCAGTTCTTC. This codes for CASSFAGAPLEQFF. The full variable domain, with the rest looked up from reference TRBV28 and TRBJ2-1, is DVKVTQSSRYLVKRTGEKVFLECVQDMDHENMFWYRQDPGLGLRLIYFSYDVKMKEKGDIPEGYSVSREKKERFSLILESASTNQTSMYLCASSFAGAPLEQFFGPGTRLTVL.

The chain employs TRBV24-1 and TRBJ2-3, with D perhaps being TRBD1 or TRBD2 (5 bases each). V was clipped by 9 bases and J by 1 base, with 13 bases between them. Germline lookup yields CDR1 KGHDR and CDR2 SFDVKD. The CDR3 has 14 amino acids. CDR3 loop: CATSPLGGTDTQYF. The CDR3 DNA reads TGTGCCACCTCACCCCTGGGGGGCACAGATACGCAGTATTTT.

This clone was observed a single time. The chain recombines TRBV3-1 (or the pseudogene TRBV3-2) with TRBJ1-6, with D perhaps TRBD1 (5 bases). The CDR3 sequence is 15 residues long. Germline V gives CDR1 LGHDT, CDR2 YNNKEL (reference sequence). With 5 bases removed from V and 9 bases from J, the gap between germline ends came to 17 bases. For the CDR3, the DNA is TGTGCCAGCAGCTGGATGGAGGCAGGGAGTTCACCCCTCCACTTT. Encoded protein: CASSWMEAGSSPLHF.

This chain joins TRBV7-9 and TRBJ1-5; D is unresolved. From germline, CDR1 is SEHNR and CDR2 FQNEAQ (reference sequence). V was clipped by 4 bases and J by 7 bases, with 20 bases between them. The CDR3 has 16 amino acids. The chain's CDR3 is CASSSLEEGSRQPQHF. The CDR3 DNA reads as TGTGCCAGCAGCTCACTCGAAGAGGGCTCGAGGCAGCCCCAGCATTTT.

The gene calls are TRBV27 and TRBJ1-2; unclear D gene. This CDR3 spans 15 amino acids. V was cut by 4 bases and J by 0 bases, with 12 bases left in between. Germline loops: CDR1 MNHEY, CDR2 SMNVEV (reference sequence). CDR3 region: CASSSVLGSNYGYTF. As DNA, the CDR3 is TGTGCCAGCAGTTCGGTTCTAGGATCTAACTATGGCTACACCTTC.

V and J are TRBV11-2 and TRBJ1-1; D is perhaps TRBD1 (6 bases). The CDR3 is 14 amino acids. In germline, CDR1 is SGHAT, CDR2 FQNNGV. V gave up 5 bases and J gave up 1 base, with 11 bases separating them. CDR3 region: CASSTGQQNTEAFF. The DNA of the CDR3 is TGTGCCAGCAGCACGGGACAACAGAACACTGAAGCTTTCTTT. Together with reference TRBV11-2 and TRBJ1-1, the CDR3 gives the full variable domain: EAGVAQSPRYKIIEKRQSVAFWCNPISGHATLYWYQQILGQGPKLLIQFQNNGVVDDSQLPKDRFSAERLKGVDSTLKIQPAKLEDSAVYLCASSTGQQNTEAFFGQGTRLTVV.

This clone showed up just a few times. The chain links TRBV9 to TRBJ2-1; possibly TRBD2 for D (6 bases). This CDR3 has 16 amino acids. Trimming removed 3 bases from V and 1 base from J, with 14 bases in between. Germline V gene sequence: CDR1 SGDLS, CDR2 YYNGEE. DNA of the CDR3: TGTGCCAGCAGCGCGAGGGACTTAGGGTCCTACAATGAGCAGTTCTTC. As protein: CASSARDLGSYNEQFF.

V gene TRBV27 combines with J gene TRBJ1-3, with a weak D call TRBD1 (6 bases). CDR3 size: 15 residues. The V and J ends lost 5 bases and 0 bases respectively, with 11 bases between them. CDR1 is MNHEY, CDR2 SMNVEV, per germline (reference sequence). This CDR3 reads CASSIQGFSGNTIYF. CDR3 nucleotides: TGTGCCAGCAGTATCCAGGGGTTCTCTGGAAACACCATATATTTT.

This chain connects TRBV2 to TRBJ2-3, with 9 bases lining up with TRBD1. Germline V gene data show CDR1 as SNHLY and CDR2 as FYNNEI. J lost 6 bases, V lost 5 bases, and 6 bases had no gene match. The CDR3 totals 14 residues. The CDR3 coding sequence is TGTGCCAGCAGTAGGGGACAGGGTTTGGATACGCAGTATTTT. Its translation is CASSRGQGLDTQYF.

This clone was seen just once. This chain uses TRBV18 with TRBJ1-5; D may be TRBD1 (6 bases). With 8 bases removed from V and 3 bases from J, the gap between germline ends came to 14 bases. This CDR3 contains 14 residues. The V gene's germline CDR1 is KGHSH and CDR2 LQKENI. CDR3 sequence reads: CASNLQGTNQPQHF. In nucleotides, the CDR3 is TGTGCCAGCAACCTACAGGGTACCAATCAGCCCCAGCATTTT.

This clone was seen more than once but under ten times. The chain uses TRBV6-4 and TRBJ2-2; 10 bases line up with TRBD2. The CDR3 sequence is 17 residues long. CDR1 is MRHNA and CDR2 is SNTAGT in the germline V gene. Trimming took 0 bases from V and 5 from J; bases not matched to a gene: 6. DNA for the CDR3: TGTGCCAGCAGTGACTCGAGCCTAGCGGGAGCTACCGGGGAGCTGTTTTTT. It translates to CASSDSSLAGATGELFF.

This clone was seen a handful of times. The CDR3 DNA reads as TGCGCCAGTAGACAGGGGGCTGTAACCTACGAGCAGTACTTC. This codes for CASRQGAVTYEQYF. The chain has TRBV5-1 and TRBJ2-7, with 10 bases matching TRBD1. This CDR3 region has 14 residues. V lost 8 bases to trimming and J lost 2 bases; unmatched junction nucleotides: 7. Germline V gene sequence: CDR1 SGHRS, CDR2 YFSETQ.

This clone has just one count. The chain uses TRBV5-1 and TRBJ2-7; TRBD1 or TRBD2 may be the D gene (6 bases each). CDR3 size: 16 residues. The V gene's germline CDR1 is SGHRS and CDR2 YFSETQ. The ends were cut back, 4 bases at V and 3 bases at J, with 20 bases in the middle. CDR3 amino acids: CASSLRGSFSGYEQYF. The CDR3 nucleotides are TGCGCCAGCAGCCTAAGGGGGAGTTTTAGCGGCTACGAGCAGTACTTC.

The V call is TRBV21-1, the J call TRBJ1-2. TRBV21-1 is assigned pseudogene status. The CDR3 runs 18 residues. The CDR3 DNA reads as TGTGCCAGTCCCCTCGAGCAGGGAAGGCCGTGGCGGGACTATGGCTACACCTTC. It specifies CASPLEQGRPWRDYGYTF.

The chain combines TRBV24-1 with TRBJ2-1; D is perhaps TRBD2 (7 bases). Germline CDR1 reads KGHDR; CDR2 reads SFDVKD. The CDR3 sequence is 15 residues long. V was cut by 1 base and J by 7 bases, with 13 bases left in between. CDR3 residues: CATSDLLGGGNEQFF. The CDR3 region has the DNA TGTGCCACCAGTGATTTACTAGGGGGGGGGAATGAGCAGTTCTTC.

The chain is built from TRBV29-1 and TRBJ2-1; 13 bases line up with TRBD2. J gave up 13 bases and V 3 bases, and 9 bases lay outside the gene matches. The CDR3 is 14 amino acids. Looked up from germline, CDR1 is SQVTM and CDR2 is ANQGSEA. Written as DNA, the CDR3 is TGCAGCGTTGAGCTCGGGACTAGCGGGACACCCCAGTTCTTC. It specifies CSVELGTSGTPQFF.